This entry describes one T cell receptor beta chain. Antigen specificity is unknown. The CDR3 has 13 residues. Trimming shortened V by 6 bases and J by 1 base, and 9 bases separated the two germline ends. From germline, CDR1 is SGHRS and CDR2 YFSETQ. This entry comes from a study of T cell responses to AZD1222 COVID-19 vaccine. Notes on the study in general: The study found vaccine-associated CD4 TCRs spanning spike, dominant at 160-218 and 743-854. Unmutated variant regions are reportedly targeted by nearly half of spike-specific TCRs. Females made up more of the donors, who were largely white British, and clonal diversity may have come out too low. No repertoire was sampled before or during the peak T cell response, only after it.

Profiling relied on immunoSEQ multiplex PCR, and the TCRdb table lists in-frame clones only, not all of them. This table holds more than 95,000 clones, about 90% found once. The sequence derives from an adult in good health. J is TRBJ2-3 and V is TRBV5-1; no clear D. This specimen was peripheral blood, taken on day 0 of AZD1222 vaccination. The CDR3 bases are TGCGCCAGCATGGTCTCGGGCACAGATACGCAGTATTTT. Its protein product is CASMVSGTDTQYF.